This T cell receptor (beta chain) was observed in a study of T cell responses to AZD1222 COVID-19 vaccine. Repertoires were generated with immunoSEQ multiplex PCR, while TCRdb's copy carries only in-frame clones and drops some. The data hold roughly 80,000 clones, with 90% observed a single time. The V end lost 7 bases, the J end lost 4 bases, and 18 bases lay between the germline ends. Looked up from germline, CDR1 is SGDLS and CDR2 is YYNGEE. The CDR3 consists of 14 residues. The sequence derives from an adult in good health. The sample in question was peripheral blood, obtained on day 0 of AZD1222 vaccination. The genes are TRBV9 and TRBJ2-7; perhaps TRBD1 as D (6 bases). CDR3 protein: CASGRGGIGYEQYF. In DNA form, the CDR3 reads TGTGCCAGCGGTCGTGGGGGCATCGGATACGAGCAGTACTTC.